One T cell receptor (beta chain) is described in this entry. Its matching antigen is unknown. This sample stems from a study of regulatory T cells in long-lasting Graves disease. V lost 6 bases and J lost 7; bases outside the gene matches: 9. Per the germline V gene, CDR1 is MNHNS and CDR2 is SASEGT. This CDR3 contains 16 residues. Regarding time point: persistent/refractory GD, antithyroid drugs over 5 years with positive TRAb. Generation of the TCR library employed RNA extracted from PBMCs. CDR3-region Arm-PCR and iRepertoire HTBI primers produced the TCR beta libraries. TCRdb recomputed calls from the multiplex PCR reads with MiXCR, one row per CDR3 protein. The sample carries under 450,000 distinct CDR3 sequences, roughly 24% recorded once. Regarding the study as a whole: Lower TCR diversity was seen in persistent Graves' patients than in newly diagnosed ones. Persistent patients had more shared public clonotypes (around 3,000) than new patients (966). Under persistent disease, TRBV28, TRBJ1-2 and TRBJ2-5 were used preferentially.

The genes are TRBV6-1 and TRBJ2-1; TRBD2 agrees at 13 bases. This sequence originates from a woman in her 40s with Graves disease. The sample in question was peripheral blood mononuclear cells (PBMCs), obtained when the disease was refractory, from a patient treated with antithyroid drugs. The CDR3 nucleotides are TGTGCCAGCAGACGGACTAGCGGGAGTTGGTTAAATGAGCAGTTCTTC. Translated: CASRRTSGSWLNEQFF.